This T cell receptor (beta chain) was recorded in a study of blood T cell repertoires in COVID-19. In the source study's methods: Amplifying reference gene primers gave estimates of nucleated cell counts. TCRdb keeps only in-frame clones here, not all; method: immunoSEQ multiplex PCR. That table gives V, J and clone size, and the DNA gave D and trimming. The table shows under 50,000 clones, with roughly 90% occurring only once. The CDR3 has 16 amino acids. V lost 0 bases to trimming and J lost 5 bases, with 14 bases between them. Germline V gives CDR1 SGHNT, CDR2 YYREEE (reference sequence). The chain uses TRBV5-4 and TRBJ2-2, with D tentatively TRBD2 (5 bases). The specimen was peripheral blood. The source is a man between 65 and 85 years old with active COVID-19. The CDR3 DNA is TGTGCCAGCAGCTTGGAGTTTAACCGGGGAACCGGGGAGCTGTTTTTT. It specifies CASSLEFNRGTGELFF.